Listed here is a single TCR beta chain. This sample was included in a study of cytomegalovirus exposure and HLA in healthy donors. 60 Vbeta and 13 Jbeta primers were used in PCR. Source study methods: Approximately 87 million unique TCR beta chains, roughly 10 million shared, were counted in a later analysis. Generated by immunoSEQ multiplex PCR, the TCRdb table keeps only in-frame clones and is missing some. V and J calls and clone size are given by that table; D and trimming were obtained from the DNA. The table shows 120,000 or so clones, with 80% occurring only once. The clonotype comes from a human donor in good health. What was sequenced was PBMCs.

CDR3 nucleotide sequence: TGTGCCAGCAGTCAAGGACAGGGACTTTCCTACGAGCAGTACTTC. This translates into CASSQGQGLSYEQYF. The chain links TRBV27 to TRBJ2-5, with 8 bases identical to TRBD1. The end of the DNA is better explained by TRBJ2-7, so the J call may be wrong. The CDR3 runs to 15 residues. From germline, CDR1 is MNHEY and CDR2 SMNVEV (reference sequence).